A single sample gave rise to the 16 T cell receptor beta chains below, sequenced in a study of Ad26.COV2.S vaccination and SARS-CoV-2 variants. Sequencing used immunoSEQ multiplex PCR; TCRdb keeps in-frame clones, though not all of them. The sample gives about 350,000 clones, approximately 81% of which show up once; around 3.3% is in the top ten. Treatment indicated: 15 to 20 received Ad26.COV2.S at low or high dose, single or two shots; 5 received placebo; per-sample allocation not given. Sampling took place 63 days after the first vaccine or placebo injection. The sequencing used peripheral blood, collected in a trial of Ad26.COV2.S vaccine versus placebo. These receptors originate from a person aged 18-65 years who received the Ad26.COV2.S COVID-19 vaccine or a placebo.

The chain links TRBV27 to TRBJ1-4; perhaps TRBD1 as D (5 bases). Between the trimmed V and J ends, which lost 5 bases and 10 bases, there was a span of 11 bases. The germline V gene has CDR1 MNHEY and CDR2 SMNVEV (reference sequence). The CDR3 length is 12 residues. As DNA, the CDR3 is TGTGCCAGCAGTCTGACTAGGGGAAAACTGTTTTTT. Its protein product is CASSLTRGKLFF.

J is TRBJ1-1 and V is TRBV11-2; D unresolved. Germline V lookup: CDR1 SGHAT, CDR2 FQNNGV. Trimming shortened V by 1 base and J by 1 base, and 7 bases separated the two germline ends. The CDR3 spans 14 residues. The CDR3 here is CASSLVPQNTEAFF. Here the CDR3 DNA reads TGTGCCAGCAGCTTAGTCCCCCAGAACACTGAAGCTTTCTTT.

With regard to this clone: The junction and the germline gene differ at one end; a read error may be behind it. V gene TRBV19 combines with J gene TRBJ1-3; TRBD1 aligns across 7 bases. Germline V gives CDR1 LNHDA, CDR2 SQIVND (reference sequence). This CDR3 contains 15 residues. The CDR3 here is CASFQGQHSGNTIYF. Written as DNA, the CDR3 is TGCGCGTCTTTCCAGGGACAGCACTCTGGAAACACCATATATTTT.

The V call is TRBV7-8, the J call TRBJ2-2; no definite D call. Germline V gives CDR1 SGHVS, CDR2 FQNEAQ. The CDR3 extends over 15 amino acids. The germline V and J ends were trimmed by 1 base and 6 bases, with 12 bases remaining between them. The CDR3 DNA is TGTGCCAGCAGCTTAGAGCCCCCCAGGCCCGGGGAGCTGTTTTTT. Its protein product is CASSLEPPRPGELFF.

The chain links TRBV11-3 to TRBJ2-1; TRBD2 aligns across 14 bases. J was trimmed by 9 bases and V by 5 bases; bases with no gene match: 9. Germline V lookup: CDR1 SGHNT, CDR2 YENEEA. CDR3 size: 16 residues. The CDR3: CASSRRGGLAGVEQFF. CDR3 DNA sequence: TGTGCCAGCAGCAGGAGAGGGGGACTAGCGGGAGTTGAGCAGTTCTTC.

V and J are TRBV7-9 and TRBJ1-1; 12 positions match TRBD1. The CDR3 spans 14 residues. The germline gives CDR1 SEHNR, CDR2 FQNEAQ (reference sequence). The V and J ends lost 4 bases and 11 bases, in that order; junction bases with no gene match: 8. The CDR3 region is CASSSGQGAVSAFF. CDR3 coding DNA: TGTGCCAGCAGCTCGGGACAGGGGGCGGTGAGCGCTTTCTTT.

The chain links TRBV11-2 to TRBJ1-4; D possibly corresponds to TRBD1 (6 bases). This CDR3 comprises 16 residues. The germline V and J ends were trimmed by 0 bases and 8 bases, with 16 bases remaining between them. CDR1 is SGHAT, CDR2 FQNNGV, per germline. The DNA of the CDR3 is TGTGCCAGCAGCTTAGAGCGCCGGACAGTATCGGAAAAACTGTTTTTT. It codes for CASSLERRTVSEKLFF.

In its sample, this clone was seen a few times. The chain joins TRBV28 to TRBJ2-7; 9 bases are a match to TRBD1. Germline CDR1 is MDHEN and CDR2 is SYDVKM. There are 14 residues in the CDR3. The junction had 5 bases not matched to a gene; V was cut back by 5 bases and J by 3 bases. Here the CDR3 DNA reads TGTGCCAGCAGTACCACAGGGGGCCTCTACGAGCAGTACTTC. Translated, it gives CASSTTGGLYEQYF. Full variable domain (rest looked up from reference TRBV28 and TRBJ2-7): DVKVTQSSRYLVKRTGEKVFLECVQDMDHENMFWYRQDPGLGLRLIYFSYDVKMKEKGDIPEGYSVSREKKERFSLILESASTNQTSMYLCASSTTGGLYEQYFGPGTRLTVT.

The CDR3 DNA is TGTGCCAGCAGTTTGTCAGGGGGTGATCAGCCCCAGCATTTT. Encoded protein: CASSLSGGDQPQHF. The V and J genes are TRBV6-6 and TRBJ1-5, with 7 bases fitting TRBD1. The germline V gene has CDR1 MNHNY and CDR2 SVGAGI (reference sequence). The V and J ends lost 4 bases and 5 bases, in that order; junction bases with no gene match: 5. This CDR3 region has 14 residues.

This chain links TRBV30 with TRBJ1-5; TRBD1 aligns across 7 bases. V lost 5 bases and J lost 2; bases outside the gene matches: 9. Per germline, CDR1 GTSNPN and CDR2 SVGIG (reference sequence). The CDR3 runs 15 residues. The CDR3 DNA reads TGTGCCTGGGACCGAGGGGGCTGGGGCAATCAGCCCCAGCATTTT. Amino acid sequence: CAWDRGGWGNQPQHF.

This clone was seen only a few times. V and J are TRBV10-2 and TRBJ2-7; TRBD1 or TRBD2 may be the D gene (7 bases each). The germline CDR1 and CDR2 sequences are WSHSY and SAAADI. The CDR3 runs to 14 residues. V shed 7 bases and J shed 6 bases, with 19 bases lying between them. The CDR3: CASMVGDREGEQYF. CDR3 DNA: TGCGCCAGCATGGTTGGAGACAGGGAGGGCGAGCAGTACTTC.

Notes on this clone: The sample carries other DNA sequences with the same CDR3. The chain couples TRBV5-1 to TRBJ2-2; D could derive from TRBD1 or TRBD2 (5 bases each). V gave up 0 bases and J gave up 5 bases, with 11 bases separating them. In germline, CDR1 is SGHRS, CDR2 YFSETQ. This CDR3 comprises 15 residues. The CDR3 nucleotides read TGCGCCAGCAGCTTGGCTCAGGGCGGGACCGGGGAGCTGTTTTTT. This gives the protein CASSLAQGGTGELFF.

The chain recombines TRBV7-9 with TRBJ2-2; 10 bases match TRBD1. The V gene's germline CDR1 is SEHNR and CDR2 FQNEAQ (reference sequence). CDR3 length: 16 amino acids. V shed 2 bases and J 5 bases; nucleotides not matched to a gene: 5. CDR3 protein: CASSLSRTGGTGELFF. The DNA for the CDR3 is TGTGCCAGCAGCTTAAGTCGGACAGGGGGGACCGGGGAGCTGTTTTTT.

The chain links TRBV27 to TRBJ2-1; possible D gene TRBD1, 6 bases. Germline lookup yields CDR1 MNHEY and CDR2 SMNVEV (reference sequence). This CDR3 is 13 amino acids long. V lost 3 bases and J lost 8, with 11 bases in between. The CDR3 coding sequence is TGTGCCAGCAGTTTTGAAGGGGGTTATGAGCAGTTCTTC. The encoded protein is CASSFEGGYEQFF.

In regard to this clone: The identical CDR3 is also encoded by other nucleotide sequences in the sample. V is TRBV5-1 and J is TRBJ2-1; D not certain. Trimming removed 0 bases at V and 6 bases at J, with 7 bases between. The germline gives CDR1 SGHRS, CDR2 YFSETQ. There are 13 residues in the CDR3. The CDR3 DNA follows: TGCGCCAGCAGCTTGGCGGGCCTCAATGAGCAGTTCTTC. Translating gives CASSLAGLNEQFF.

The chain links TRBV2 to TRBJ2-7, with a tentative D call TRBD1 (6 bases). V was clipped by 3 bases and J by 2 bases, with 17 bases between them. This CDR3 is 16 amino acids long. The germline CDR1 and CDR2 sequences are SNHLY and FYNNEI. In DNA, the CDR3 is TGTGCCAGCAGTGAGCCCTACAGGGTAGGGACCTACGAGCAGTACTTC. Encoded protein: CASSEPYRVGTYEQYF. The whole variable domain, filled in from reference TRBV2 and TRBJ2-7, reads EPEVTQTPSHQVTQMGQEVILRCVPISNHLYFYWYRQILGQKVEFLVSFYNNEISEKSEIFDDQFSVERPDGSNFTLKIRSTKLEDSAMYFCASSEPYRVGTYEQYFGPGTRLTVT.